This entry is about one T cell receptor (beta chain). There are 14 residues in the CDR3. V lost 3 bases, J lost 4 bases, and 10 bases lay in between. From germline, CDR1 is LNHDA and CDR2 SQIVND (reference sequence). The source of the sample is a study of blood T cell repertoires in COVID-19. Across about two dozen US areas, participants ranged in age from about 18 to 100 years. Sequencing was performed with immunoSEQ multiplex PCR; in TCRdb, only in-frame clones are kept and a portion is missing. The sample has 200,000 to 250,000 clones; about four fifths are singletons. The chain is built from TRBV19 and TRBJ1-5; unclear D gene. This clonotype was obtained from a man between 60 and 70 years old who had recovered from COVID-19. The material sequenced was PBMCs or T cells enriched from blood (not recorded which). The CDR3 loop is CASSMGQMNQPQHF. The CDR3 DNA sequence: TGTGCCAGTAGTATGGGCCAGATGAATCAGCCCCAGCATTTT.